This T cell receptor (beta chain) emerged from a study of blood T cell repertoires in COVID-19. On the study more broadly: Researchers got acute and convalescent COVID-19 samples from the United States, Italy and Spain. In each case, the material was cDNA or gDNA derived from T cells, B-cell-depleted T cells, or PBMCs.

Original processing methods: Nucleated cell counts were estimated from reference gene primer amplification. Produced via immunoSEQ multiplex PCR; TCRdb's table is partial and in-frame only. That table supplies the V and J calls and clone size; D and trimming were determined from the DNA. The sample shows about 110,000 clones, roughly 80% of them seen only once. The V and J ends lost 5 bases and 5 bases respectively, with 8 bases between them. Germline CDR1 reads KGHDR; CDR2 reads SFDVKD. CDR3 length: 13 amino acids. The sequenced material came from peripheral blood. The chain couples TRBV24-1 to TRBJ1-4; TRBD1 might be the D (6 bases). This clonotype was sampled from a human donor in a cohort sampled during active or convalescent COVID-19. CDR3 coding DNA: TGTGCCACCAGTGGCGGACAGAATGAAAAACTGTTTTTT. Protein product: CATSGGQNEKLFF.